These T cell receptor beta chains were read from a single sample in a study of vaccination and CD4 T cells after COVID-19. TCRdb itself ran the PCR reads through MiXCR, one entry per CDR3 protein. The sample yields around 16,000 distinct CDR3 sequences, around three fifths seen once. What these receptors recognize is not known. Sequencing was carried out using CD4+ T cells from blood, cultured in vitro. The receptors stem from a human donor who had recovered from COVID-19. CDR3s leave out the opening cysteine and the closing phenylalanine or tryptophan. D genes are given only for firm matches. Some rows mark clone size as missing; the rest say once, few, many or name a class of expanded clone.

d_call	v_call	clone_size	j_call	cdr3_aa
.	TRBV7-9	.	TRBJ2-2	ASSFLQGDAGELF
.	TRBV6-1	few	TRBJ1-6	ASSVGGQGSPLH
.	TRBV2	few	TRBJ1-2	ASSDAGAGGYT
TRBD1	TRBV20-1	few	TRBJ1-2	SARGVTGGALNGYT
TRBD1	TRBV7-2	.	TRBJ1-6	ASSFVGTDISPLH
.	TRBV6-1	.	TRBJ2-5	ASSTASRETQY
TRBD2	TRBV15	.	TRBJ2-1	ATRGTGLPYNEQF
.	TRBV6-1	.	TRBJ2-7	ASSPQMTALSYEQY
TRBD2	TRBV20-1	.	TRBJ2-5	SARDVASGSPQETQY
TRBD2	TRBV25-1	.	TRBJ2-7	ASSEHGGAHEQY
.	TRBV29-1	.	TRBJ1-3	SVEGEMGGNTIY
.	TRBV20-1	.	TRBJ2-5	SATREETQY
.	TRBV29-1	.	TRBJ1-1	SVHNGNTEAF
.	TRBV12-5	.	TRBJ2-7	ASGRDTNYEQY
TRBD2	TRBV27	few	TRBJ2-1	ASSRSGRLDHEQF
.	TRBV3-1	.	TRBJ2-5	ASSQMAGPGTQY
.	TRBV2	.	TRBJ2-3	ASRGGRWIGDTQY
.	TRBV7-6	.	TRBJ1-1	ASSLEQGVNTEAF
.	TRBV5-1	few	TRBJ2-5	ASSLDETQY
.	TRBV20-1	.	TRBJ1-2	SAPVGGRGYGYT
TRBD1	TRBV6-1	once	TRBJ2-5	ASSWTGEETQY
.	TRBV7-2	.	TRBJ2-1	ASSLAGKNEQF
TRBD1	TRBV29-1	.	TRBJ1-1	SVERDRDTEAF
.	TRBV20-1	.	TRBJ2-1	SARETRAGEQF
.	TRBV18	.	TRBJ2-2	ASSPQQGNTGELF
TRBD1	TRBV20-1	.	TRBJ1-5	SARDGATGGVQPQH
.	TRBV15	few	TRBJ2-7	ATSRGGTQAYEQY
.	TRBV6-1	.	TRBJ1-6	ASSTRGGTPLH
.	TRBV7-2	few	TRBJ2-3	ASSILGWDTQY
.	TRBV7-2	few	TRBJ1-2	ASSLVPGLGYGYT
TRBD1	TRBV5-4	.	TRBJ1-5	ASSLGGQGPQSQH
.	TRBV6-5	.	TRBJ2-2	ASSYSGTIAGELF
.	TRBV6-1	few	TRBJ1-2	ASRDTGRPGGGYT
.	TRBV28	few	TRBJ1-2	ASSSLRYGYT
TRBD1	TRBV10-2	.	TRBJ1-1	ASSDSDRGPTEAF
TRBD1	TRBV18	.	TRBJ2-1	ASSPGGDRVYNEQF
TRBD1	TRBV5-1	.	TRBJ2-5	ASSHGTDQETQY
TRBD2	TRBV20-1	once	TRBJ2-7	SARDEAGAYEQY
.	TRBV6-2/TRBV6-3	once	TRBJ2-7	ASSYGGTDSYEQY
.	TRBV30	.	TRBJ1-5	AWSGGTGGPQH
TRBD2	TRBV7-2	few	TRBJ2-7	ASSFSSGSHEQY
TRBD2	TRBV19	.	TRBJ2-1	ASSILVGGGSYNEQF
.	TRBV15	.	TRBJ2-2	ATSSFFQAGELF
.	TRBV15	few	TRBJ1-2	ATSRPSGGGGYGYT
TRBD1	TRBV14	.	TRBJ1-5	ASSQDQGADQPQH
TRBD2	TRBV7-9	.	TRBJ2-5	ASSPGGIQETQY
.	TRBV7-8	.	TRBJ1-1	ASSLAAGTVNTEAF
TRBD1	TRBV29-1	.	TRBJ1-5	SVGQGLNQPQH
TRBD2	TRBV20-1	.	TRBJ2-1	SASSSGVYNEQF
.	TRBV2	.	TRBJ1-6	ASSGESPGLNSPLH
TRBD2	TRBV20-1	.	TRBJ2-5	SARDRTSGVETQY